This T cell receptor beta chain was captured by sequencing in a study of beta chain features in type 1 diabetes. Whole-study context: Examination spanned about 110 million sorted cells from all samples.

In its sample, this clone was seen once. Its antigen is unknown. CDR3 size: 17 residues. Germline values: CDR1 LGHNA, CDR2 YNFKEQ. Trimming removed 2 bases from V and 2 bases from J; junction bases left unmatched: 10. Study-wide findings and caveats: VDJ junctions from type 1 diabetes patients carried fewer insertions and larger deletions.

What was sequenced were expressed TCRB transcripts, since all of the isolated RNA had been reverse transcribed. Here immunoSEQ multiplex PCR was the method, and the copy in TCRdb shows in-frame clones only, minus some. The repertoire holds about 410,000 clones, with approximately 15% as singletons. The purity of all sorted populations exceeded 98%. The source material was naive CD4+ T cells from blood. This clonotype was obtained from a man younger than 45 in good health. The V call is TRBV4-2, the J call TRBJ2-3; 7 nucleotides match TRBD2. CDR3 DNA: TGTGCCAGCAGCCAAACCTTAGCGGGCCTATCCACAGATACGCAGTATTTT. This sequence encodes CASSQTLAGLSTDTQYF.